This paragraph reports one T cell receptor beta chain. It lacks a known antigen. Qualities for individual bases were not recorded, and no much larger clone is one base off. The sample comes from a study of human T cells and chemical hapten exposure (dated by TCRdb to 2020 to 2023). Broadly, across the study: For sensitization, 2% DPC in acetone was applied to a roughly 2 cm by roughly 2 cm area of upper inner arm skin. Patients additionally received weekly therapeutic DPC doses to the scalp throughout the approximately 22-week study period. Patch tests used Finn chambers with 0.01% DPC on the upper back, scored after 6 days by International Contact Dermatitis Research Group standards. The mostly female patient cohort included alopecia areata with under or over 50% scalp involvement, alopecia totalis and alopecia universalis. Libraries were pooled for sequencing, and variation in per-sample TCR yields was attributed mainly to small differences in library volumes within the pool. This study followed changes in the peripheral blood TCR repertoire in vivo during primary and secondary sensitization of alopecia patients to the hapten diphenylcyclopropenone (DPC). Blood samples were taken from patients before sensitization (week 0) and then at 2, 6 and about 24 weeks after DPC sensitization. Blood for TCR sequencing was provided by twenty-nine alopecia patients at one to four time points (pre-sensitization, 2, 6 and 24 weeks).

The V and J ends are trimmed by 7 bases and 7 bases, leaving 19 bases between them. CDR1 is given as SQVTM and CDR2 as ANQGSEA, both from the germline V gene. The CDR3, cysteine through phenylalanine, is 13 amino acids long. The CDR3 DNA has 39 bases and is translated from base 1. Findings and caveats that apply to the study as a whole: No change with DPC sensitization was found in the number of TCRs above 1 in 1000 frequency, and no evidence of global repertoire structure alterations was found. The number of PT1 expanded TCRs positively correlated with patch test score, significant at thresholds 8, 16 and 32 but not 4. After repeated subsampling, the strength of the expansion versus patch-test correlation and the threshold at which it became significant changed. All patients had alopecia, a presumed autoimmune disease, so their immune response might differ from that of healthy individuals. Expanded TCRs formed significantly more large CDR3 similarity clusters than pre-sensitization or healthy control sets, consistent with antigen-driven responses.

In light of the paper, this sample's time point label describes: pre-sensitization, week 0. Explained via the paper, the treatment or condition label denotes: therapeutic diphenylcyclopropenone sensitization with weekly scalp DPC. Blood at each patch-test visit was drawn before the patch test was applied. Patients were considered eligible if aged 18 to 70, diagnosed with alopecia and deemed suitable for DPC therapy, and patients were excluded if pregnant. Unfractionated whole blood was collected in Tempus Blood RNA tubes, and total RNA was extracted from that blood. The library was generated by RACE. These reads were obtained on a NextSeq 500. During library preparation, unique molecular identifiers were attached to individual cDNA molecules so that TCRs could be counted in a quantitative, reproducible way. From each blood RNA sample, both TCR alpha and TCR beta chains were sequenced. The study's own analysis went as follows. The median number of TCRs per sample was roughly 94,000, ranging from about 23,224 to 700,000. The Decombinator software suite was used to annotate the V, J and CDR3 of the TCR reads. To make PS versus PT1 abundance plots, every sample was subsampled to the same number of TCRs (28,000). TCRs were defined as expanded if absent before sensitization and observed at least eight times at the 2-week time point. Using fastp at Q25 and MiXCR, TCRdb reprocessed the public reads and kept productive beta chains. Merged by CDR3 protein, the rows form single entries marked with the most common genes and DNA. In this record, the V and J calls reflect TCRdb's handling and not the investigators' own analysis. The sample profile shows around 95,000 distinct CDR3 sequences; approximately 10% of them were found once. The ten largest clones add up to 3.1% of the sample.

The TCR originated in a woman aged 55-75 years with alopecia areata. Some clones in this sample may be carry-over from other donors' samples. Sequencing was performed on whole blood, taken in connection with sensitization to the hapten diphenylcyclopropenone (DPC). The rearranged segments are TRBV29-1 and TRBJ1-2; the D gene remains uncertain. In nucleotide form, the sequence is TGCAGCGCCGCGGGTCCGGGAGAAGGTGGCTACACCTTC. It is translated as CSAAGPGEGGYTF. Where the CDR3 stops, the reference TRBV29-1 and TRBJ1-2 genes take over; the full variable domain is SAVISQKPSRDICQRGTSLTIQCQVDSQVTMMFWYRQQPGQSLTLIATANQGSEATYESGFVIDKFPISRPNLTFSTLTVSNMSPEDSSIYLCSAAGPGEGGYTFGSGTRLTVV.